This T cell receptor beta chain appears in the sequencing data of a study of CD8 T cells in Susac syndrome. TEMRA cells were FACS-enriched, unlike CD8+ and CD4+ T cells, which were negatively isolated. This clonotype was detected only once. The CDR3 length is 14 residues. Germline CDR1 and CDR2: SGDLS and YYNGEE. V was clipped by 1 base and J by 10 bases, with 14 bases between them. Reverse transcription of about 0.5 to 1 ug RNA used random hexamers. TCRdb reprocessed the immunoSEQ multiplex PCR reads via MiXCR and lists one record per CDR3 protein. The sample lists about 300,000 distinct CDR3 sequences, around nine tenths occurring once.

The source material was CD8+ T cells from PBMCs. The chain uses TRBV9 and TRBJ2-2; perhaps TRBD1 as D (5 bases). This receptor was identified in a human donor with multiple sclerosis. The CDR3 loop is CASSVQGGVKELFF. Written as DNA, the CDR3 is TGTGCCAGCAGCGTACAGGGCGGAGTGAAGGAGCTGTTTTTT.